This entry describes one TCR beta chain. Template material for amplifying TCR beta CDR3 regions consisted of RNA transcripts. When the TCR CDR3 underwent first-round RT-PCR, the HTBI primer set was used. TCRdb processed the multiplex PCR reads anew with MiXCR; each CDR3 protein has one entry. The table has about 540,000 distinct CDR3 sequences, approximately 44% seen once. This entry belongs to a study of T cells in Graves' hyperthyroidism and ophthalmopathy. This CDR3 spans 13 amino acids. The germline V gene has CDR1 DFQATT and CDR2 SNEGSKA (reference sequence). V was trimmed by 1 base and J by 2 bases, leaving 8 bases between them.

The J gene is TRBJ2-5, the V gene TRBV20-1; D gene unclear. Sequenced sample: peripheral blood or thyroid tissue (not recorded which). The origin of this receptor is a woman under 30 with Graves' hyperthyroidism. The CDR3 region is CSARASLQETQYF. The CDR3 DNA reads as TGCAGTGCTAGAGCAAGCTTACAAGAGACCCAGTACTTC.